The 32 T cell receptor beta chains below all came from one sample that was sequenced in a study of shared clonotypes between healthy human individuals. Profiling relied on immunoSEQ multiplex PCR, and the TCRdb table lists in-frame clones only, not all of them. Of some 980,000 clones listed, 60% to 85% are singletons. Source material: memory CD4+ T cells sorted from blood. Subset here: CD45RA-negative fraction. The receptors shown here come from a man between 18 and 35 years old in good health.

This chain joins TRBV2 and TRBJ1-3; D possibly corresponds to TRBD1 (5 bases). The V gene lost 3 bases and the J gene lost 0 bases, with 15 bases spanning the gap. This CDR3 contains 17 residues. Germline V gene lookup returns CDR1 SNHLY and CDR2 FYNNEI. The CDR3 DNA is TGTGCCAGCAGTGAGGTGGGCAGGGTACTCTCTGGAAACACCATATATTTT. Its protein product is CASSEVGRVLSGNTIYF.

The chain couples TRBV2 to TRBJ2-3; D is ambiguous. CDR1 and CDR2 from the germline V gene are SNHLY and FYNNEI. The germline V and J ends were trimmed by 4 bases and 10 bases, with 9 bases remaining between them. This CDR3 spans 11 amino acids. The CDR3, as DNA: TGTGCCAGCAGTGGGGCTACCGCGCAGTATTTT. Translation: CASSGATAQYF.

Comment on this clone: Other DNA sequences in this sample translate to the same CDR3. This chain joins TRBV7-2 and TRBJ2-7; D not certain. Trimming removed 5 bases at V and 1 base at J, with 9 bases between. The CDR3 loop spans 13 amino acids. CDR1 SGHTA and CDR2 FQGNSA come from the germline V gene. The DNA of the CDR3 is TGTGCCAGCAGCCTCGACGGTTCCTACGAGCAGTACTTC. It encodes CASSLDGSYEQYF.

The V gene is TRBV11-2, the J gene TRBJ1-2, with D unclear. Germline CDR1 reads SGHAT; CDR2 reads FQNNGV. This CDR3 spans 15 amino acids. V lost 0 bases and J lost 3, with 11 bases in between. CDR3 in amino acids: CASSLDRSWDYGYTF. CDR3 DNA: TGTGCCAGCAGCTTAGACAGGAGCTGGGACTATGGCTACACCTTC.

This clone was seen a single time. V usage is TRBV27 and J usage is TRBJ2-7, with 7 bases lining up with TRBD1. Germline CDR1 reads MNHEY; CDR2 reads SMNVEV (reference sequence). The CDR3 extends over 15 amino acids. Losses at the gene ends were 6 bases for V and 4 bases for J; bases not matched to a gene: 12. As DNA, the CDR3 is TGTGCCAGCAGGTCAGGGACAGCTAACTTGTACGAGCAGTACTTC. Protein product: CASRSGTANLYEQYF.

The table lists this clone with a few counts. The CDR3: CASSPGLLGSPLHF. The CDR3 coding sequence is TGTGCCAGCAGTCCGGGCCTGTTAGGATCACCCCTCCACTTT. This chain uses TRBV27 with TRBJ1-6, with D uncertain. Germline-derived CDR1 and CDR2 are MNHEY and SMNVEV (reference sequence). The ends were cut back, 5 bases at V and 10 bases at J, with 15 bases in the middle. The CDR3 runs to 14 residues.

The gene calls are TRBV7-2 and TRBJ1-2, with D unclear. Germline V CDR1 and CDR2: SGHTA, FQGNSA. Deletions cut 1 base from V and 1 base from J, with 10 bases between. The CDR3 is 15 amino acids. CDR3 residues: CASSLEAGRNYGYTF. In DNA form, the CDR3 reads TGTGCCAGCAGCTTAGAGGCGGGTCGTAACTATGGCTACACCTTC.

The chain recombines TRBV7-2 with TRBJ2-4, with TRBD2 matching 8 bases. V dropped 4 bases and J dropped 2; count of bases not matched to a gene: 4. Per germline, CDR1 SGHTA and CDR2 FQGNSA. CDR3 length: 15 residues. CDR3 sequence reads: CASSSGGAPKNIQYF. The CDR3, as DNA: TGTGCCAGCAGCTCCGGGGGGGCCCCCAAAAACATTCAGTACTTC.

The rearrangement joins TRBV29-1 to TRBJ1-1; 7 bases agree with TRBD1. V shed 2 bases and J 0 bases; nucleotides not matched to a gene: 6. The CDR3 spans 15 residues. Germline values: CDR1 SQVTM, CDR2 ANQGSEA. CDR3 residues: CSVERQGVVNTEAFF. The CDR3 DNA reads as TGCAGCGTTGAAAGACAGGGCGTCGTGAACACTGAAGCTTTCTTT.

This chain joins TRBV7-2 and TRBJ2-3; the D gene is possibly TRBD2 (7 bases). Germline V gives CDR1 SGHTA, CDR2 FQGNSA. The CDR3 covers 16 residues. V lost 5 bases to trimming and J lost 3 bases, with 18 bases between them. The CDR3 sequence is CASSRRGGAETDTQYF. CDR3 DNA sequence: TGTGCCAGCAGCCGCCGAGGGGGGGCTGAAACAGATACGCAGTATTTT.

The chain employs TRBV25-1 and TRBJ1-1, with D unclear. The CDR3 sequence is 12 residues long. Germline V gene data show CDR1 as MGHDK and CDR2 as SYGVNS. V was trimmed by 3 bases and J by 6 bases, leaving 8 bases between them. For the CDR3, the DNA is TGTGCCAGCAGTGACTATTGGGCTGAAGCTTTCTTT. Amino acid sequence: CASSDYWAEAFF.

The V and J genes are TRBV7-9 and TRBJ1-4; the match to TRBD1 covers 10 bases. The CDR3 sequence is 15 residues long. With V trimmed by 7 bases and J by 11 bases, 13 bases remained unmatched. Germline assignment: CDR1 SEHNR and CDR2 FQNEAQ (reference sequence). CDR3 loop: CASTLGTGEFGKLFF. The CDR3 DNA reads TGTGCCAGCACCCTCGGGACAGGGGAGTTTGGGAAACTGTTTTTT.

This clone was detected only a few times. The rearrangement joins TRBV19 to TRBJ1-1; D remains ambiguous. V lost 8 bases to trimming and J lost 13 bases, with 14 bases between them. In germline, CDR1 is LNHDA, CDR2 SQIVND (reference sequence). The CDR3 sequence is 10 residues long. This CDR3 reads CASGPYRVFF. The CDR3 DNA is TGTGCCAGTGGCCCATACAGAGTTTTCTTT.

This chain uses TRBV7-2 with TRBJ2-1, with D hard to call. Germline V gene sequence: CDR1 SGHTA, CDR2 FQGNSA. The CDR3 runs to 12 residues. The V gene lost 5 bases and the J gene lost 10 bases, with 12 bases spanning the gap. The DNA of the CDR3 is TGTGCCAGCAGCGAGCTGGGGAAAGAGCAGTTCTTC. Residues: CASSELGKEQFF.

The V call is TRBV29-1, the J call TRBJ1-2; perhaps TRBD1 as D (5 bases). V was shortened by 3 bases and J by 3 bases, with 8 bases between the two germline ends. The CDR3 has 12 residues. Per germline, CDR1 SQVTM and CDR2 ANQGSEA. The CDR3 is CSVDRADYGYTF. The CDR3 bases are TGCAGCGTTGACAGGGCCGACTATGGCTACACCTTC. The complete variable domain, with remaining parts taken from reference TRBV29-1 and TRBJ1-2, reads SAVISQKPSRDICQRGTSLTIQCQVDSQVTMMFWYRQQPGQSLTLIATANQGSEATYESGFVIDKFPISRPNLTFSTLTVSNMSPEDSSIYLCSVDRADYGYTFGSGTRLTVV.

The table lists this clone with a count of one. V usage is TRBV2 and J usage is TRBJ1-2; 7 bases line up with TRBD1. CDR1 is SNHLY, CDR2 FYNNEI, per germline. J gave up 8 bases and V 5 bases, and 14 bases lay outside the gene matches. The CDR3 has 15 residues. CDR3 residues: CASSRRAGRGSGYTF. The CDR3 DNA is TGTGCCAGCAGTCGAAGGGCGGGCAGGGGGAGCGGCTACACCTTC.

V is TRBV6-5 and J is TRBJ2-7; D gene uncertain. V was pared by 5 bases and J by 5 bases, with 10 bases between. The CDR3 covers 12 residues. In germline, CDR1 is MNHEY, CDR2 SVGAGI. The CDR3 nucleotides read TGTGCCAGCAGTGAACCCCCTAACGAGCAGTACTTC. Amino acids: CASSEPPNEQYF.

The rearrangement joins TRBV30 to TRBJ2-5, with 14 bases lining up with TRBD2. With 2 bases clipped from V and 0 bases from J, the junction kept 11 bases outside the gene matches. From germline, CDR1 is GTSNPN and CDR2 SVGIG (reference sequence). CDR3 length equals 19 residues. The DNA of the CDR3 is TGTGCCTGGAGTCCCGGGACTAGCGGGAGCGTGGGGTACCAAGAGACCCAGTACTTC. It encodes CAWSPGTSGSVGYQETQYF.

The chain is built from TRBV10-2 and TRBJ1-1; no clear D. The germline V and J ends were trimmed by 3 bases and 4 bases, with 12 bases remaining between them. The CDR3 runs to 14 residues. The germline V gene has CDR1 WSHSY and CDR2 SAAADI. The CDR3 here is CASSDSFLLTEAFF. The CDR3 nucleotides are TGCGCCAGCAGTGACTCATTCTTGCTCACTGAAGCTTTCTTT.

This clone was seen a handful of times. The chain recombines TRBV9 with TRBJ1-4; maybe TRBD1 (5 bases). Germline V lookup: CDR1 SGDLS, CDR2 YYNGEE. The ends were cut back, 0 bases at V and 4 bases at J, with 10 bases in the middle. The CDR3 has 15 residues. Written as DNA, the CDR3 is TGTGCCAGCAGCGTAGTACCGGGGGATAATGAAAAACTGTTTTTT. Its protein product is CASSVVPGDNEKLFF.

This chain links TRBV29-1 with TRBJ2-3; the D gene is possibly TRBD2 (6 bases). CDR1 is SQVTM, CDR2 ANQGSEA, per germline. This CDR3 comprises 14 residues. Trimming removed 5 bases from V and 1 base from J, with 13 bases in between. Here the CDR3 DNA reads TGCAGCGTTCGTAGCTGGGGGGGCACAGATACGCAGTATTTT. Translated: CSVRSWGGTDTQYF.

A word on this clone: The same CDR3 also results from other DNA sequences found in this sample. The chain joins TRBV5-1 to TRBJ2-2; 9 bases line up with TRBD2. Trimming at V came to 0 bases and at J to 2 bases, leaving 2 bases not matched to a gene. The CDR3 totals 16 residues. Germline values: CDR1 SGHRS, CDR2 YFSETQ. DNA of the CDR3: TGCGCCAGCAGCTTGGTAGCGGGGGCTAACACCGGGGAGCTGTTTTTT. This translates into CASSLVAGANTGELFF.

J is TRBJ2-7 and V is TRBV27; 8 bases match TRBD2. The germline gives CDR1 MNHEY, CDR2 SMNVEV (reference sequence). The CDR3 is 14 amino acids. Trimming cost V 10 bases and J 3 bases; bases outside gene matches: 11. CDR3 region: CAISKGTRLYEQYF. The CDR3 DNA sequence: TGTGCCATCTCAAAGGGGACTAGACTCTACGAGCAGTACTTC.

The chain couples TRBV6-4 to TRBJ2-7, with a tentative D call TRBD2 (6 bases). The CDR3 totals 13 residues. The V end lost 3 bases, the J end lost 6 bases, and 12 bases lay between the germline ends. CDR1 and CDR2 from the germline V gene are MRHNA and SNTAGT. DNA for the CDR3: TGTGCCAGCAGTGAAAAAGCGGGCTTCGAGCAGTACTTC. Translation gives CASSEKAGFEQYF.

The chain links TRBV7-2 to TRBJ1-6; D call uncertain. Between the trimmed V and J ends, which lost 5 bases and 6 bases, there was a span of 8 bases. This CDR3 comprises 13 residues. Germline assignment: CDR1 SGHTA and CDR2 FQGNSA. The CDR3, as DNA: TGTGCCAGCAGCCGCGCCGCTAATTCACCCCTCCACTTT. This sequence encodes CASSRAANSPLHF.

The chain joins TRBV6-1 to TRBJ1-6; no definite D call. Germline V gene lookup returns CDR1 MNHNS and CDR2 SASEGT. Trimming cost V 6 bases and J 7 bases, with 16 bases left between them. CDR3 length: 15 amino acids. The CDR3 spells CASSPLMQTNSPLHF. The CDR3 DNA is TGTGCCAGCAGCCCCCTTATGCAGACGAATTCACCCCTCCACTTT.

This chain links TRBV30 with TRBJ2-1, with a weak D call TRBD2 (5 bases). The CDR3 is 14 amino acids. CDR1 and CDR2 (germline): GTSNPN, SVGIG (reference sequence). Trimming removed 4 bases from V and 0 bases from J, with 10 bases in between. The CDR3 bases are TGTGCCTGGAAACGGGGTTTCTCCTACAATGAGCAGTTCTTC. The encoded protein is CAWKRGFSYNEQFF.

At least ten counts were recorded for this clone. This chain joins TRBV19 and TRBJ2-2, with D unclear. Trimming shortened V by 5 bases and J by 4 bases, and 11 bases separated the two germline ends. This CDR3 comprises 14 residues. The V gene's germline CDR1 is LNHDA and CDR2 SQIVND (reference sequence). The CDR3 spells CASSQDGTTGELFF. Written as DNA, the CDR3 is TGTGCCAGTAGTCAGGACGGTACCACCGGGGAGCTGTTTTTT.

The chain employs TRBV5-1 and TRBJ1-2; possibly TRBD1 for D (5 bases). The CDR3 is made up of 14 amino acids. Germline V CDR1 and CDR2: SGHRS, YFSETQ. V was clipped by 3 bases and J by 6 bases, with 15 bases between them. CDR3 in amino acids: CASSSQGGIHGYTF. The CDR3 region has the DNA TGCGCCAGCAGCTCCCAGGGAGGGATCCATGGCTACACCTTC.

As to this clone: Other nucleotide sequences from this sample produce the same CDR3. V usage is TRBV4-3 and J usage is TRBJ2-7; D may be TRBD1 (5 bases). The V and J ends lost 0 bases and 3 bases respectively, with 12 bases between them. This CDR3 region has 15 residues. CDR1 LGHNA and CDR2 YSLEER come from the germline V gene. Written as DNA, the CDR3 is TGCGCCAGCAGCCAAGATAGGGGTGCCTTCTACGAGCAGTACTTC. It specifies CASSQDRGAFYEQYF.

The J gene is TRBJ2-5, the V gene TRBV5-6; D is possibly TRBD1 (6 bases). Trimming left V 7 bases short and J 5 bases short, with 24 bases between. Germline V gene data show CDR1 as SGHDT and CDR2 as YYEEEE. This CDR3 is built from 16 residues. CDR3 sequence reads: CASSIGSGTPWETQYF. The CDR3 DNA follows: TGTGCCAGCTCAATTGGATCCGGGACACCTTGGGAGACCCAGTACTTC.

CDR3 sequence reads: CASSVDAGEETQYF. CDR3 nucleotides: TGTGCCAGCAGCGTCGACGCGGGGGAAGAGACCCAGTACTTC. V and J are TRBV9 and TRBJ2-5; TRBD2 matches at 7 bases. CDR1 SGDLS and CDR2 YYNGEE come from the germline V gene. V was pared by 2 bases and J by 3 bases, with 4 bases of the junction left unmatched. This CDR3 contains 14 residues.